One and the same sample provided the 18 T cell receptor beta chains below, sequenced in a study of blood T cell repertoires in COVID-19. Method: immunoSEQ multiplex PCR; TCRdb's copy keeps in-frame clones and lacks some. In the table there are about 220,000 clones, 85% of which are singletons. The source material was peripheral blood. Every receptor here comes from a man aged 45-65 years who had recovered from COVID-19.

This sequence joins TRBV28 and TRBJ2-1; D perhaps matches TRBD1 (5 bases). V shed 6 bases and J shed 1 base, with 25 bases lying between them. Per the germline V gene, CDR1 is MDHEN and CDR2 is SYDVKM. This CDR3 is 19 amino acids long. CDR3 loop: CASSPISAGQGKSYNEQFF. The CDR3 DNA reads as TGTGCCAGCAGCCCCATCTCGGCCGGGCAGGGAAAATCCTACAATGAGCAGTTCTTC.

V usage is TRBV7-6 and J usage is TRBJ2-1; TRBD2 is a possible D gene (5 bases). CDR1 and CDR2 (germline): SGHVS, FNYEAQ. The V end was cut by 1 base, the J end by 8 bases, with 15 bases between. This CDR3 spans 15 amino acids. The CDR3 DNA follows: TGTGCCAGCAGCTTAGGTCGCCTAGCTAGGGATGAGCAGTTCTTC. Protein: CASSLGRLARDEQFF.

V usage is TRBV2 and J usage is TRBJ2-1; TRBD2 matches at 8 bases. The germline V gene encodes CDR1 SNHLY and CDR2 FYNNEI. The CDR3 is 14 amino acids. V was clipped by 8 bases and J by 7 bases; unmatched bases: 10. Here the CDR3 reads CASDPREGVNEQFF. The CDR3 region has the DNA TGTGCCAGCGATCCTCGGGAGGGGGTAAATGAGCAGTTCTTC.

The chain recombines TRBV29-1 with TRBJ1-1, with 8 bases aligning to TRBD1. After removal of 7 bases from V and 1 base from J, the junction contained 2 bases not matched to a gene. The V gene's germline CDR1 is SQVTM and CDR2 ANQGSEA. The CDR3 is 12 residues long. The CDR3 loop is CSGDRGNTEAFF. CDR3 sequence (DNA): TGCAGCGGTGACAGGGGGAACACTGAAGCTTTCTTT.

The chain recombines TRBV18 with TRBJ2-7, with TRBD2 identical over 11 bases. V was pared by 5 bases and J by 2 bases, with 5 bases of the junction left unmatched. The CDR3 length is 15 residues. CDR1 and CDR2 (germline): KGHSH, LQKENI. CDR3 residues: CASSATSGSTYEQYF. CDR3 sequence (DNA): TGTGCCAGCTCAGCAACTAGCGGGAGTACCTACGAGCAGTACTTC.

The V gene is TRBV7-9, the J gene TRBJ1-2; D remains unclear. The germline V and J ends were trimmed by 2 bases and 5 bases, with 12 bases remaining between them. Germline V lookup: CDR1 SEHNR, CDR2 FQNEAQ (reference sequence). The CDR3 contains 14 residues. CDR3 nucleotide sequence: TGTGCCAGCAGCTTACGAGAGGGAATTTATGGCTACACCTTC. As protein: CASSLREGIYGYTF. Complete variable domain (other parts from reference TRBV7-9 and TRBJ1-2): DTGVSQNPRHKITKRGQNVTFRCDPISEHNRLYWYRQTLGQGPEFLTYFQNEAQLEKSRLLSDRFSAERPKGSFSTLEIQRTEQGDSAMYLCASSLREGIYGYTFGSGTRLTVV.

The gene calls are TRBV28 and TRBJ1-3; D is uncertain. Trimming stripped 5 bases from V and 2 bases from J, with 10 bases between. From germline, CDR1 is MDHEN and CDR2 SYDVKM. This CDR3 has 14 residues. The CDR3 loop is CASSETSAGNTIYF. Written as DNA, the CDR3 is TGTGCCAGCAGTGAAACCTCGGCTGGAAACACCATATATTTT.

The chain is built from TRBV19 and TRBJ2-1, with TRBD2 identical over 8 bases. The CDR3 is 15 residues long. The trim removed 3 bases at V and 2 bases at J, leaving 3 bases unmatched. Per the germline V gene, CDR1 is LNHDA and CDR2 is SQIVND (reference sequence). The CDR3 loop is CASSMGSGAYNEQFF. CDR3 nucleotide sequence: TGTGCCAGTAGTATGGGTAGCGGGGCCTACAATGAGCAGTTCTTC.

The chain employs TRBV7-9 and TRBJ1-2, with TRBD1 as a possible D gene (5 bases). Germline CDR1 and CDR2: SEHNR and FQNEAQ (reference sequence). The V and J ends lost 3 bases and 3 bases respectively, with 14 bases between them. The CDR3 has 15 amino acids. The CDR3 sequence is CASSFGGVADYGYTF. For the CDR3, the DNA is TGTGCCAGCAGCTTTGGGGGGGTAGCGGACTATGGCTACACCTTC.

The chain couples TRBV18 to TRBJ2-5; 8 bases are shared with TRBD1. This CDR3 has 16 amino acids. Looked up from germline, CDR1 is KGHSH and CDR2 is LQKENI. Trimming cost V 2 bases and J 4 bases; bases outside gene matches: 9. The CDR3 DNA reads TGTGCCAGCTCACCAAATTTCGCCGGGACAGGAGAGACCCAGTACTTC. The encoded protein is CASSPNFAGTGETQYF. Full variable domain (outside the CDR3, taken from reference TRBV18 and TRBJ2-5): NAGVMQNPRHLVRRRGQEARLRCSPMKGHSHVYWYRQLPEEGLKFMVYLQKENIIDESGMPKERFSAEFPKEGPSILRIQQVVRGDSAAYFCASSPNFAGTGETQYFGPGTRLLVL.

The CDR3 nucleotides read TGTGCCAGCAGTTCTTCCAGGAACAATGAGCAGTTCTTC. Translated: CASSSSRNNEQFF. The chain recombines TRBV27 with TRBJ2-1, with D unresolved. The CDR3 has 13 amino acids. The V end was cut by 4 bases, the J end by 5 bases, with 9 bases between. Germline values: CDR1 MNHEY, CDR2 SMNVEV (reference sequence).

The gene calls are TRBV7-9 and TRBJ1-5, with D unresolved. Germline V gives CDR1 SEHNR, CDR2 FQNEAQ (reference sequence). V gave up 6 bases and J gave up 0 bases, with 9 bases separating them. The length of the CDR3 is 14 residues. The DNA for the CDR3 is TGTGCCAGCAGTGGGAGGAATAGCAATCAGCCCCAGCATTTT. This encodes CASSGRNSNQPQHF.

In the case of this clone: At one end the junction does not follow the germline gene, possibly because of a read error. The chain has TRBV6-1 and TRBJ2-5, with 7 bases aligning to TRBD2. The CDR3 consists of 14 residues. From germline, CDR1 is MNHNS and CDR2 SASEGT. CDR3 bases: TGTGCCAGCAGGGAAGGCGGGGGAGCGCGGACCCAGTACTTC. Protein product: CASREGGGARTQYF.

The chain is built from TRBV7-8 and TRBJ2-5; 7 bases are a match to TRBD2. Per germline, CDR1 SGHVS and CDR2 FQNEAQ. Germline trimming cut 5 bases from V and 2 bases from J; bases unmatched to any gene: 8. The CDR3 totals 15 residues. The CDR3 loop is CASSEGGLNQETQYF. CDR3 in DNA: TGTGCCAGCAGCGAGGGAGGGCTTAATCAAGAGACCCAGTACTTC.

CDR3 bases: TGTGCCAGCAGCTTAGTCGGGGGAAGGACTGAAGCTTTCTTT. It is translated as CASSLVGGRTEAFF. The chain combines TRBV7-9 with TRBJ1-1; a possible D gene is TRBD1 (5 bases). The CDR3 consists of 14 residues. Trimming removed 1 base from V and 5 bases from J, with 11 bases in between. Germline lookup yields CDR1 SEHNR and CDR2 FQNEAQ (reference sequence).

This clone has just a few counts. The rearrangement uses TRBV5-5 and TRBJ2-7, with D unresolved. The V gene lost 3 bases and the J gene lost 4 bases, with 8 bases spanning the gap. The CDR3 runs to 12 residues. Germline lookup yields CDR1 SGHKS and CDR2 YYEKEE (reference sequence). CDR3 coding DNA: TGTGCCAGCAGCTCAGATTTTTACGAGCAGTACTTC. Translating it yields CASSSDFYEQYF.

J is TRBJ1-3 and V is TRBV7-8; D ambiguous. The CDR3 contains 15 residues. Trimming took off 3 bases at V and 0 bases at J, with 9 bases between the two ends. Germline V gives CDR1 SGHVS, CDR2 FQNEAQ. Here the CDR3 reads CASSLRAYSGNTIYF. In nucleotides, the CDR3 is TGTGCCAGCAGCTTGAGGGCCTACTCTGGAAACACCATATATTTT.

The V call is TRBV19, the J call TRBJ1-5, with 7 bases lining up with TRBD1. CDR1 and CDR2 (germline): LNHDA, SQIVND (reference sequence). J lost 6 bases, V lost 0 bases, and 5 bases had no gene match. The CDR3 sequence is 15 residues long. DNA of the CDR3: TGTGCCAGTAGTATAGAAAAGGGGGCTGGTCAGCCCCAGCATTTT. This translates into CASSIEKGAGQPQHF.